This T cell receptor beta chain was sequenced for a study of shared clonotypes between healthy human individuals (dated by TCRdb to 2020 to 2021). For context, the study as a whole: The cohort comprised two women and a few men aged 18 to 49 years. To increase sequencing depth and limit assay-specific biases, TCR repertoire library preparation and sequencing were carried out by different laboratories using diverse techniques. Leukapheresis yielded between about 0.8 and 9.5 billion PBMCs per donor. To estimate repertoire size and how much clonotype sharing occurs between individuals, the study deeply sequenced the blood TCR repertoires of roughly 5 healthy adults.

The donors were healthy, HIV-negative adults with no recently reported acute infections or vaccinations. All donors were Caucasian adults living in Nashville, Tennessee, USA. In the unsorted samples, 85 million to 100 million PBMCs were counted, and genomic DNA was extracted using the QIAamp DNA Blood Mini kit. Blood was obtained by leukapheresis, after which PBMCs were separated by Ficoll-Histopaque density gradient centrifugation and cryopreserved in liquid nitrogen vapor phase. In regard to this clone: Its antigen remains undetermined. Nothing much larger sits one base from this clone, and base qualities are not available.

From the cysteine up to the phenylalanine, the CDR3 has a length of 14 residues. The read is trimmed to its CDR3 DNA, 42 bases read in frame from base 1. Looking up the germline V gene (reference sequence) yields CDR1 LNHNV and CDR2 YYDKDF. V is pared back by 4 bases and J by 11 bases, with 20 bases lying between the germline termini. The research as a whole found: Sampling was limited to blood, and TCR repertoires in tissue likely differ from TCR repertoires in blood. The small number of donors limited the genetic and exposure-history diversity represented. Based on pairwise subsampling, the degree of clonotype sharing among donors was expected to be affected by sequencing depth.

TCR CDR3 regions were amplified from genomic DNA by multiplex PCR using the deep immunoSEQ assay. Extracted genomic DNA from each cell subset was spread evenly across all wells of several immunoSEQ 96-well plates, with each plate serving as a replicate. For unsorted PBMC, roughly 0.3 ug of genomic DNA, equivalent to around 30,000 T cell genomes, went into each replicate PCR. Ten immunoSEQ deep assay plates were used to sequence the unsorted PBMC genomic DNA. Purified libraries were quantified with a Qubit 3.0 fluorometer, sized on a Bioanalyzer 2100, and re-quantified with the KAPA Library Quantification kit. Each immunoSEQ 96-well plate was sequenced on its own single-read 150-cycle Illumina NextSeq 550 flow cell. As for how the authors treated the data: Because the immunoSEQ output held only junctional sequences and lacked quality scores, the filtering could not match the filtering applied to full-length reads. Sequences were annotated with PyIR, a Python wrapper for IgBLAST v1.9, using IMGT germline references to assign V/J genes and CDR3. Any read was removed if the V/J assignment was weak (E-value above 1e-6), the CDR3 was missing, or the read contained stop codons, out-of-frame junctions, or ambiguous translated residues. V3J clonotypes were defined by identical inferred V gene, J gene, and CDR3 amino acid sequence. The percentage overlap between two repertoires was calculated by dividing the number of shared unique clonotypes by the size of the smaller repertoire. Repertoire richness was assessed with RTK rarefaction, the Chao1 estimator, and Recon v2.1 estimates of unobserved clonotypes. Held by TCRdb, this immuneACCESS table contains in-frame sequences only and omits some clones. Under half of the omission traces to an unresolved V gene where checked; the cause of the rest is unknown. D and trimming were read from the DNA, whereas the V and J calls and clone size are those reported in that table. This sample is represented by 450,000 to 500,000 clones; 76% of them were singletons. The ten most abundant clones make up roughly 13% of the sample.

Sequencing was performed on PBMCs. Recombination linked TRBV15 to TRBJ1-1; there is no confident call for the D gene. This sequence was found in a woman in her forties in good health. Some clones in this sample may be carry-over from other donors' samples. The DNA sequence is as follows: TGTGCCACCAGCATGTCGGGTCGGACTGCGTGGGCTTTCTTT. Its amino acids are CATSMSGRTAWAFF. Supplemented by the reference TRBV15 and TRBJ1-1 proteins around the CDR3, the complete variable domain is DAMVIQNPRYQVTQFGKPVTLSCSQTLNHNVMYWYQQKSSQAPKLLFHYYDKDFNNEADTPDNFQSRRPNTSFCFLDIRSPGLGDTAMYLCATSMSGRTAWAFFGQGTRLTVV.